One TCR beta chain is described in this entry. The germline V gene encodes CDR1 MDHEN and CDR2 SYDVKM. The junction had 8 bases not matched to a gene; V was cut back by 7 bases and J by 0 bases. The CDR3 length is 15 residues. This entry comes from a study of T cell changes during pregnancy in multiple sclerosis. Measured with immunoSEQ multiplex PCR; TCRdb has only the in-frame clones, and not every one. The data hold roughly 52,000 clones, with approximately 90% observed a single time. The sample here was CD4+ T cells from peripheral blood mononuclear cells, taken in the first trimester of pregnancy. The chain employs TRBV28 and TRBJ2-7; 8 bases map to TRBD2. The TCR originated in a female donor with multiple sclerosis, enrolled in a pregnancy study. The CDR3 reads CASNSERGFSYEQYF. CDR3 DNA sequence: TGTGCCAGCAACTCCGAGCGGGGGTTCTCCTACGAGCAGTACTTC.